This T cell receptor (beta chain) was sequenced for a study of radiotherapy plus CTLA-4 blockade in lung cancer. Study background: Overall, 18% of patients showed an objective response, while 25% to 40% attained disease control.

CTLA-4 blockade using ipilimumab, together with focal radiation, was received by patients with chemo-refractory metastatic non-small-cell lung cancer. The CDR3 sequence is 14 residues long. V dropped 4 bases and J dropped 3 bases, with 13 bases sitting between them. The germline CDR1 and CDR2 sequences are MDHEN and SYDVKM. Data came from immunoSEQ multiplex PCR; TCRdb stores just in-frame clones and leaves some out. The sample consists of 90,000 or so clones, 83% of them appearing once. The sequence came from a human donor with non-small cell lung cancer who had stable disease on radiotherapy plus ipilimumab. The sample consisted of peripheral blood, taken from a patient treated with radiotherapy plus ipilimumab. The chain uses TRBV28 and TRBJ2-7; TRBD1 or TRBD2 may be the D gene (5 bases each). DNA of the CDR3: TGTGCCAGCAGTTCCGATGAGGGGCTCTACGAGCAGTACTTC. It encodes CASSSDEGLYEQYF.